The rows below give T cell receptor beta chains drawn from one sample of a study of blood T cell repertoires in COVID-19. This table comes from immunoSEQ multiplex PCR, and its TCRdb copy is limited to in-frame clones, with some not included. The data contain a few hundred thousand clones, over 75% of them singletons. The sample consisted of peripheral blood. All receptors derive from a human donor in a cohort sampled during active COVID-19. Both conserved end residues are part of each CDR3. D genes are given only for firm matches. For some rows the clone size is stated as once, few or many, or as a class when expanded; others skip it.

CDR3aa	CDR3nt	abundance	v_gene	j_gene	d_gene
CASTELGQGVTEAFF	TGTGCCAGCACCGAGTTGGGACAGGGAGTCACTGAAGCTTTCTTT	NA	TRBV2	TRBJ1-1	TRBD1
CATSRSGRGPEAFF	TGTGCCACCAGCAGATCCGGGAGGGGTCCTGAAGCTTTCTTT	NA	TRBV15	TRBJ1-1	NA
CASSLDVGGSYGYTF	TGTGCCAGCAGCTTAGATGTAGGGGGCAGCTATGGCTACACCTTC	once	TRBV7-2	TRBJ1-2	TRBD1
CASSLSGREAFF	TGTGCCAGCAGTTTATCTGGCAGAGAAGCTTTCTTT	once	TRBV28	TRBJ1-1	NA
CASSWGRVGSYEQYF	TGTGCCAGCAGCTGGGGCCGCGTTGGTTCCTACGAGCAGTACTTC	NA	TRBV5-5	TRBJ2-7	NA
CASQTVTALNTEAFF	TGTGCCAGCCAAACGGTGACAGCTTTGAACACTGAAGCTTTCTTT	NA	TRBV27	TRBJ1-1	NA
CASRTSRGPYGYTF	TGTGCCAGCAGGACCTCCAGGGGGCCCTATGGCTACACCTTC	few	TRBV6-5	TRBJ1-2	TRBD1
CASSYLTGNYGYTF	TGTGCCAGCAGTTACCTTACGGGGAACTATGGCTACACCTTC	few	TRBV6-6	TRBJ1-2	NA
CASSLDREETQYF	TGTGCCAGCAGCTTGGACAGGGAAGAGACCCAGTACTTC	NA	TRBV6-2/TRBV6-3	TRBJ2-5	TRBD1
CASSRDRGGNEQYF	TGTGCCAGCAGCAGGGACAGGGGTGGAAACGAGCAGTACTTC	NA	TRBV7-2	TRBJ2-7	TRBD1
CASSQGAGPGDGYTF	TGTGCCAGCAGCCAAGGGGCAGGGCCAGGGGACGGCTACACCTTC	few	TRBV3-1/TRBV3-2	TRBJ1-2	NA
CASSPKGGGTTEAFF	TGTGCCAGCTCCCCAAAAGGGGGGGGGACCACTGAAGCTTTCTTT	NA	TRBV18	TRBJ1-1	NA
CASSPRRDRTSSGNTIYF	TGTGCCAGCTCACCAAGGCGGGACAGGACCTCCTCTGGAAACACCATATATTTT	NA	TRBV18	TRBJ1-3	TRBD1
CASSSQGGLSEQYF	TGTGCCAGCAGCTCCCAAGGGGGCCTCTCCGAGCAGTACTTC	NA	TRBV7-2	TRBJ2-7	TRBD1
CASSVYRDTNYGYTF	TGTGCCAGCAGCGTCTACAGGGACACTAACTATGGCTACACCTTC	NA	TRBV9	TRBJ1-2	NA
CATSRGLNSPLHF	TGTGCCACCAGCAGAGGCCTAAATTCACCCCTCCACTTT	NA	TRBV15	TRBJ1-6	NA
CATTGKSTDTQYF	TGTGCCACCACAGGGAAAAGCACAGATACGCAGTATTTT	NA	TRBV10-3	TRBJ2-3	NA
CASSSGTGVVYGYTF	TGTGCCAGCAGCTCGGGGACAGGTGTAGTCTATGGCTACACCTTC	NA	TRBV7-2	TRBJ1-2	TRBD1
CASSQDRVLSYNEQFF	TGCGCCAGCAGCCAAGATCGGGTTTTATCCTACAATGAGCAGTTCTTC	once	TRBV4-1	TRBJ2-1	NA
CASSPLSLAGGPQYNEQFF	TGTGCCAGCTCACCACTTTCTCTAGCGGGAGGGCCACAATACAATGAGCAGTTCTTC	NA	TRBV18	TRBJ2-1	TRBD2
CASSYRDRGFSPLHF	TGTGCCAGCAGTTACCGGGACAGGGGTTTTTCACCCCTCCACTTT	NA	TRBV6-5	TRBJ1-6	TRBD1
CASGANSYNEQFF	TGTGCCAGTGGGGCTAACTCCTACAATGAGCAGTTCTTC	NA	TRBV28	TRBJ2-1	NA
CASSLDVTSGQDTQYF	TGTGCCAGCAGCTTGGATGTGACTAGCGGACAAGATACGCAGTATTTT	once	TRBV5-4	TRBJ2-3	TRBD2
CASSDSLLAGGRDSYNEQFF	TGTGCCAGCAGTGACTCCTTACTAGCGGGAGGAAGGGATTCCTACAATGAGCAGTTCTTC	few	TRBV6-4	TRBJ2-1	TRBD2
CASSAGTGVNLNYGYTF	TGCGCCAGCAGCGCCGGGACAGGAGTTAATCTAAACTATGGCTACACCTTC	NA	TRBV5-1	TRBJ1-2	TRBD1
CATSRDRTGVGEQYF	TGTGCCACCAGCAGAGATCGGACGGGAGTGGGGGAGCAGTACTTC	NA	TRBV15	TRBJ2-7	NA
CASSIGLRGADTQYF	TGTGCCAGTAGTATAGGGTTGCGGGGGGCGGATACGCAGTATTTT	NA	TRBV19	TRBJ2-3	TRBD2
CASSHRNEQYF	TGTGCCAGCAGCCATCGTAACGAGCAGTACTTC	few	TRBV7-8	TRBJ2-7	NA
CASSDPSGGAHEQFF	TGTGCCAGCAGTGATCCGAGCGGGGGGGCCCATGAGCAGTTCTTC	NA	TRBV6-2/TRBV6-3	TRBJ2-1	TRBD2
CASSHDRGDGYTF	TGTGCCAGCAGTCACGACAGGGGAGATGGCTACACCTTC	NA	TRBV12-3/TRBV12-4	TRBJ1-2	TRBD1
CASSSTQGFYGYTF	TGTGCCAGCAGCAGTACACAGGGGTTCTATGGCTACACCTTC	NA	TRBV6-5	TRBJ1-2	TRBD1
CATSRDRQGASDTQYF	TGTGCCACCAGCAGAGATAGGCAGGGGGCATCGGATACGCAGTATTTT	NA	TRBV15	TRBJ2-3	TRBD1
CASRSGQPNYGYTF	TGTGCCAGCAGGTCGGGACAGCCAAACTATGGCTACACCTTC	NA	TRBV28	TRBJ1-2	TRBD1
CASSLRQGLSGNTIYF	TGTGCCAGCAGTTTAAGACAGGGGTTGTCTGGAAACACCATATATTTT	NA	TRBV28	TRBJ1-3	TRBD1
CASSEAGAGPTWGYTF	TGTGCCAGCAGTGAAGCAGGGGCAGGTCCTACTTGGGGCTACACCTTC	NA	TRBV6-1	TRBJ1-2	NA
CASSQGQSGSYEQYF	TGTGCCAGCAGCCAAGGTCAGTCGGGCTCCTACGAGCAGTACTTC	NA	TRBV3-1/TRBV3-2	TRBJ2-7	NA
CASSLASGQRNGAFF	TGCGCCAGCAGCTTGGCCTCTGGACAGCGGAACGGAGCTTTCTTT	once	TRBV5-1	TRBJ1-1	NA
CASSSRIGSGEKLFF	TGCGCCAGCAGCTCGAGGATAGGCTCAGGGGAAAAACTGTTTTTT	few	TRBV4-3	TRBJ1-4	NA
CASSYSGGGQRTQYF	TGTGCCAGCAGTTACTCTGGGGGAGGGCAACGTACGCAGTATTTT	NA	TRBV6-5	TRBJ2-3	TRBD2
CASSLSGGNYGYTF	TGCGCCAGCAGCTTGTCCGGGGGTAACTATGGCTACACCTTC	NA	TRBV5-1	TRBJ1-2	NA
CASSYRQGNQPQHF	TGTGCCAGCAGTTACCGGCAGGGCAATCAGCCCCAGCATTTT	NA	TRBV6-2/TRBV6-3	TRBJ1-5	NA
CASSGQGSVQPQHF	TGTGCCAGCAGCGGACAGGGGTCCGTTCAGCCCCAGCATTTT	NA	TRBV6-2/TRBV6-3	TRBJ1-5	TRBD1
CASSLEIVEDEQFF	TGTGCCAGCAGTTTAGAAATAGTGGAGGATGAGCAGTTCTTC	NA	TRBV27	TRBJ2-1	NA
CASSQSERGNEKLFF	TGTGCCAGCAGCCAATCCGAGCGGGGGAATGAAAAACTGTTTTTT	once	TRBV4-2	TRBJ1-4	NA
CASSTHRAGDTEAFF	TGTGCCAGTAGTACTCACAGGGCCGGGGACACTGAAGCTTTCTTT	NA	TRBV19	TRBJ1-1	NA
CASSLGLAGVGEQFF	TGTGCCAGCAGCTTGGGGCTAGCGGGAGTGGGCGAGCAGTTCTTC	NA	TRBV11-2	TRBJ2-1	TRBD2
CASSARGGLGTNEKLFF	TGTGCCAGCAGCGCTCGCGGCGGACTTGGGACTAATGAAAAACTGTTTTTT	few	TRBV7-6	TRBJ1-4	NA
CASSQRTSGANEQFF	TGTGCCAGCAGCCAAAGAACTAGCGGGGCCAATGAGCAGTTCTTC	once	TRBV14	TRBJ2-1	TRBD2
CASSLTSGITGELFF	TGTGCCAGCAGCCTGACTAGCGGGATCACCGGGGAGCTGTTTTTT	NA	TRBV11-2	TRBJ2-2	TRBD2
CASSLWPEVPNYGYTF	TGTGCCAGCAGTTTATGGCCAGAAGTACCAAACTATGGCTACACCTTC	NA	TRBV28	TRBJ1-2	NA
CASSVDSGNYGYTF	TGTGCCAGCAGCGTAGATAGCGGGAACTATGGCTACACCTTC	NA	TRBV9	TRBJ1-2	NA
CASSGTGGGYTF	TGTGCCAGCTCGGGAACGGGGGGAGGCTACACCTTC	once	TRBV9	TRBJ1-2	NA
CASSRDDAGYYGYTF	TGTGCCAGCAGCCGCGACGATGCAGGGTACTATGGCTACACCTTC	NA	TRBV9	TRBJ1-2	NA
CASSYPAGAAFEQYF	TGTGCCAGCAGTTATCCCGCTGGAGCGGCTTTCGAGCAGTACTTC	NA	TRBV28	TRBJ2-7	NA
CASTPGDGGSYEQYF	TGTGCCAGCACTCCGGGGGACGGTGGCTCCTACGAGCAGTACTTC	NA	TRBV6-5	TRBJ2-7	NA
CASRDRANEKLFF	TGTGCCAGCAGGGACAGGGCTAATGAAAAACTGTTTTTT	NA	TRBV3-1/TRBV3-2	TRBJ1-4	TRBD1
CASSQDLYEQYF	TGTGCCAGCAGCCAAGACCTTTACGAGCAGTACTTC	NA	TRBV4-2	TRBJ2-7	NA